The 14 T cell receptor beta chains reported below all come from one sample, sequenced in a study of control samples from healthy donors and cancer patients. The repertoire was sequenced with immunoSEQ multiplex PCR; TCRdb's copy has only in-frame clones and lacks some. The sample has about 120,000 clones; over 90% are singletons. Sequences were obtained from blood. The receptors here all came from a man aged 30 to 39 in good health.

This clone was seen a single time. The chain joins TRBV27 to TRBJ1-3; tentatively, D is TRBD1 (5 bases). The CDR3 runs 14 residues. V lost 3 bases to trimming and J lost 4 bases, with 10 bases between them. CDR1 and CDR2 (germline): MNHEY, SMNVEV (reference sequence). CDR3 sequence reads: CASSFAGVGNTIYF. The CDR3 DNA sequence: TGTGCCAGCAGTTTTGCGGGGGTAGGAAACACCATATATTTT.

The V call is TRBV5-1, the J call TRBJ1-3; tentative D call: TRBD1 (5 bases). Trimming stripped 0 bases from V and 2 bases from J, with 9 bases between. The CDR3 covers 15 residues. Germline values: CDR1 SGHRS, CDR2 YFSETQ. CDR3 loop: CASSLDAGTGNTIYF. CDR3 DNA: TGCGCCAGCAGCTTGGACGCAGGGACTGGAAACACCATATATTTT.

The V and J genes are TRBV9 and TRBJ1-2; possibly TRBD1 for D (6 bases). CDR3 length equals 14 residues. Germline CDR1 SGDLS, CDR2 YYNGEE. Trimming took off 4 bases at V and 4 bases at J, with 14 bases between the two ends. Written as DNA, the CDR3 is TGTGCCAGCAGCTCTTCGGGAGGGGGCTATGGCTACACCTTC. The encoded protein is CASSSSGGGYGYTF.

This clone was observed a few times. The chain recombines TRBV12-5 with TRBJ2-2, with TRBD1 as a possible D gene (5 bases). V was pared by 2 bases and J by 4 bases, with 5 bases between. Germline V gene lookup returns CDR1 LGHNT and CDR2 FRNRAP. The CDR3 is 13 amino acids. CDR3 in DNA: TGTGCTAGTGGTTTGACAGGCACCGGGGAGCTGTTTTTT. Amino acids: CASGLTGTGELFF.

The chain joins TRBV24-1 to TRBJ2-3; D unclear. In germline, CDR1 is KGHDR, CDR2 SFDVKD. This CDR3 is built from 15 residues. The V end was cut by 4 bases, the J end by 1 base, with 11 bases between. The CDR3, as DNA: TGTGCCACCAGTGAACGACGACGGGGCACAGATACGCAGTATTTT. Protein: CATSERRRGTDTQYF.

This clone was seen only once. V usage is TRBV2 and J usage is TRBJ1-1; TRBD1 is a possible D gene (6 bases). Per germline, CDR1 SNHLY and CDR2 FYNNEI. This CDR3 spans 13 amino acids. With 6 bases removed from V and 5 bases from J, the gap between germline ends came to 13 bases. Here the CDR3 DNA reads TGTGCCAGCAGCAAGGGGGTTGGGACTGAAGCTTTCTTT. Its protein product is CASSKGVGTEAFF.

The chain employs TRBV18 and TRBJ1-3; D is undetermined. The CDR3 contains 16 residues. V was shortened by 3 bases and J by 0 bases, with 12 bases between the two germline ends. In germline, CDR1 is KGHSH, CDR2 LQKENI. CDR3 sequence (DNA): TGTGCCAGCTCACCCTCGCCCGTGCGCTCTGGAAACACCATATATTTT. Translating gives CASSPSPVRSGNTIYF. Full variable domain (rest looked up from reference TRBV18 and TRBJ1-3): NAGVMQNPRHLVRRRGQEARLRCSPMKGHSHVYWYRQLPEEGLKFMVYLQKENIIDESGMPKERFSAEFPKEGPSILRIQQVVRGDSAAYFCASSPSPVRSGNTIYFGEGSWLTVV.

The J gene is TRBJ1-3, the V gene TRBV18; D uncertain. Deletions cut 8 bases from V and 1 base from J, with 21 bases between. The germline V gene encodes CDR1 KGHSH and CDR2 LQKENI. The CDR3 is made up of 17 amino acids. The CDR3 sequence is CASADPKRSLSGNTIYF. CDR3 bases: TGTGCCAGCGCGGACCCCAAACGATCGCTATCTGGAAACACCATATATTTT.

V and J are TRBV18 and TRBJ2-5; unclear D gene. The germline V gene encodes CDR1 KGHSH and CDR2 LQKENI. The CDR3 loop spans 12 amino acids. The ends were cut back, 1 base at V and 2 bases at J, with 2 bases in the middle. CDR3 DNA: TGTGCCAGCTCACCACAACAAGAGACCCAGTACTTC. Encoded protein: CASSPQQETQYF.

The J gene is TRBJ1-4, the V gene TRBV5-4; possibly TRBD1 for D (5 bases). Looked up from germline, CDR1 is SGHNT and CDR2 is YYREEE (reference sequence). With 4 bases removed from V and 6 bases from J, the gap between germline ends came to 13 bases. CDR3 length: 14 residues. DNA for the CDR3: TGTGCCAGCAGCCCAGACAGTGAGGATGAAAAACTGTTTTTT. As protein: CASSPDSEDEKLFF. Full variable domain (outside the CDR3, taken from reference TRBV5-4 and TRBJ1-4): ETGVTQSPTHLIKTRGQQVTLRCSSQSGHNTVSWYQQALGQGPQFIFQYYREEENGRGNFPPRFSGLQFPNYSSELNVNALELDDSALYLCASSPDSEDEKLFFGSGTQLSVL.

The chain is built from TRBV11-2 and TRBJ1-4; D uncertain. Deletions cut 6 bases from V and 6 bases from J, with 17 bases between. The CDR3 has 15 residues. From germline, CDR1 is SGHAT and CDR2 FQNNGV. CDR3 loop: CASSSLAGLDEKLFF. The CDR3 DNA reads TGTGCCAGCAGTTCTTTGGCGGGGTTGGATGAAAAACTGTTTTTT.

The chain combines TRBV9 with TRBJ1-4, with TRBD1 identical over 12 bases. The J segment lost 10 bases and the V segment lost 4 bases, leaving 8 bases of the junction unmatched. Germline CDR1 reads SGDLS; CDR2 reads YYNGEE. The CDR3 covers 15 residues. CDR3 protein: CASSPRDRGQVKLFF. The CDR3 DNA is TGTGCCAGCAGCCCTCGGGACAGGGGGCAAGTAAAACTGTTTTTT.

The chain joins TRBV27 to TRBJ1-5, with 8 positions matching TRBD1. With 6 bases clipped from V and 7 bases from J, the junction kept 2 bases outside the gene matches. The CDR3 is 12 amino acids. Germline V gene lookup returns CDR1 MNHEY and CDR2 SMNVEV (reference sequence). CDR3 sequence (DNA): TGTGCCAGCAGACAGGGGGGACAGCCCCAGCATTTT. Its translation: CASRQGGQPQHF.

CDR3 nucleotides: TGTGCCAGCTCACTGACAGGTTTCAACACCGGGGAGCTGTTTTTT. Translating it yields CASSLTGFNTGELFF. This sequence joins TRBV18 and TRBJ2-2; possible D gene TRBD1, 6 bases. The CDR3 is 15 amino acids. Germline values: CDR1 KGHSH, CDR2 LQKENI. Trimming pared 4 bases from V and 2 bases from J, leaving 11 bases between.